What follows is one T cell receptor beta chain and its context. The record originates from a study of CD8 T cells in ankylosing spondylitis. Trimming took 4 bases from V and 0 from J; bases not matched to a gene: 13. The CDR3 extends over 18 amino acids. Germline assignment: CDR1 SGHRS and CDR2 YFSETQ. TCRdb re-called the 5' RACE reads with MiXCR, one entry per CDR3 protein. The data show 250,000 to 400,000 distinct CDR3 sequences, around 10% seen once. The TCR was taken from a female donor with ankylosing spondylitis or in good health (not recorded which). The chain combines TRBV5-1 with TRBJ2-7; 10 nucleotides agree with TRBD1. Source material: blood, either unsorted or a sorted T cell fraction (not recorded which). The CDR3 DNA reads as TGCGCCAGCAGCCCGGGGGGACAGGGGAGATTCAGCTCCTACGAGCAGTACTTC. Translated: CASSPGGQGRFSSYEQYF.